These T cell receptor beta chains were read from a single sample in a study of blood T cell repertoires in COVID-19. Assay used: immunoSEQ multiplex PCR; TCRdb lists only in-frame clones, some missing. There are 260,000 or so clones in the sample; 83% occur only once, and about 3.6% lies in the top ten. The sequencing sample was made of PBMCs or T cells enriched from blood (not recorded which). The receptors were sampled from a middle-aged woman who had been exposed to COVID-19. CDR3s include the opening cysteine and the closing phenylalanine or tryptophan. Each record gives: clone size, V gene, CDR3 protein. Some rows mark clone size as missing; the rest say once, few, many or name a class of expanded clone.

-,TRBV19,CASSTPLGGDQFF
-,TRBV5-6,CASSLGTVSGNTIYF
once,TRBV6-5,CASRRSWGDQPQHF
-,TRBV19,CATRDPWAF
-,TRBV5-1,CASSLGNYNQPQHF
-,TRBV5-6,CASRDRGRSPLHF
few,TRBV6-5,CATEQYLKTQYF
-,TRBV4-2,CASSHRGQAGASETQYF
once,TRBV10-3,CATRDSPDQPQHF
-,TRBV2,CASTRGQGYEQYF
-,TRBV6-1,CASSDRGNSGNTIYF
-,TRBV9,CASSGGTGLGSYEQYF
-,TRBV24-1,CATSDSTGAQETQYF
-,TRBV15,CATSRGDQAGGNQETQYF
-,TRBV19,CASSTSGLAGAEQYF
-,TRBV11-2,CASSPSSNQPQHF
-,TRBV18,CASSPGQGGTYNEQFF
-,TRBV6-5,CASSRPGGEQFF
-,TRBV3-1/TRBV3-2,CASSPSGGHTQYF
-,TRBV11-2,CASSLVYGQLGEAFF
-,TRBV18,CASSPLPGQGANVLTF
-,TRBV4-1,CASSQDPRRGTSFFRGDTQYF
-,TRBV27,CASSLTGTAMNTEAFF
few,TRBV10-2,CASSSGTSYPRGTDTQYF
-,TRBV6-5,CASRTGSTDTQYF
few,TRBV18,CASSPSRDRGGQPQHF
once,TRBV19,CASKTSSYNSPLHF
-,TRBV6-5,CASSSGTSNQPQHF
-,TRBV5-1,CASSSVQGANSPLHF
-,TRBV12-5,CASGFRGNGEQYF